This passage covers 22 T cell receptor beta chains from one sample sequenced in a study of human T cells and chemical hapten exposure. TCRdb used MiXCR to reprocess the RACE reads, holding one entry per CDR3 protein. This table has 150,000 to 200,000 distinct CDR3 sequences, more than 14% appearing once. Time point defined: patch test 1, 2 weeks after DPC sensitization. Treatment defined: therapeutic diphenylcyclopropenone sensitization with weekly scalp DPC. Sequencing used whole blood, obtained in connection with sensitization to the hapten diphenylcyclopropenone (DPC). The receptor set was obtained from a woman under 40 with alopecia areata. Some clones in this sample may be carry-over from other donors' samples.

The V call is TRBV7-9, the J call TRBJ2-7; D perhaps matches TRBD1 (5 bases). CDR1 is SEHNR, CDR2 FQNEAQ, per germline (reference sequence). The CDR3 is made up of 13 amino acids. V was shortened by 8 bases and J by 5 bases, with 16 bases between the two germline ends. CDR3 residues: CASRTGVLNEQYF. In DNA form, the CDR3 reads TGTGCCAGCCGCACAGGAGTCTTGAACGAGCAGTACTTC.

This clonotype was recorded many times. This CDR3 is CASSPKGPTGQSSYNSPLHF. CDR3 sequence (DNA): TGTGCCAGCTCACCGAAGGGGCCCACAGGGCAGAGCTCCTATAATTCACCCCTCCACTTT. The V and J genes are TRBV18 and TRBJ1-6, with D perhaps matching TRBD1 (6 bases). V was clipped by 3 bases and J by 0 bases, with 21 bases between them. CDR3 length: 20 residues. Germline CDR1 is KGHSH and CDR2 is LQKENI.

Many counts were recorded for this clonotype. The chain recombines TRBV7-2 with TRBJ2-5; unclear D gene. Germline CDR1 reads SGHTA; CDR2 reads FQGNSA. The CDR3 runs to 14 residues. V lost 3 bases to trimming and J lost 1 base, with 9 bases between them. CDR3 nucleotide sequence: TGTGCCAGCAGCTTTAATAGCATCCAAGAGACCCAGTACTTC. Protein: CASSFNSIQETQYF.

This clonotype was counted a few times. V and J are TRBV20-1 and TRBJ2-7; 13 nucleotides agree with TRBD2. CDR3 length: 17 residues. Germline assignment: CDR1 DFQATT and CDR2 SNEGSKA (reference sequence). With 5 bases clipped from V and 2 bases from J, the junction kept 12 bases outside the gene matches. The CDR3 DNA reads as TGCAGTGCTTCCAGAAACAAGGGACTAGCGGGACCCTACGAGCAGTACTTC. It is translated as CSASRNKGLAGPYEQYF.

The chain uses TRBV6-1 and TRBJ2-5; 8 bases match TRBD1. Trimming cost V 5 bases and J 1 base; bases outside gene matches: 9. Germline V lookup: CDR1 MNHNS, CDR2 SASEGT. This CDR3 spans 16 amino acids. The CDR3 spells CASSPFPGTGQETQYF. The CDR3 nucleotides read TGTGCCAGCAGTCCCTTTCCCGGGACAGGCCAAGAGACCCAGTACTTC.

This clonotype was detected a few times. The chain carries TRBV12-3 or TRBV12-4 and TRBJ2-1; the D gene is possibly TRBD1 (5 bases). V was pared by 6 bases and J by 2 bases, with 26 bases between. The CDR3 covers 19 residues. The CDR3 DNA follows: TGTGCCAGCAGCTCGGTAGTTTTCGCGGCTACAGGAACCTACAATGAGCAGTTCTTC. It encodes CASSSVVFAATGTYNEQFF.

The V and J genes are TRBV29-1 and TRBJ1-5; TRBD1 matches at 12 bases. This CDR3 contains 14 residues. V was clipped by 5 bases and J by 5 bases; unmatched bases: 4. From germline, CDR1 is SQVTM and CDR2 ANQGSEA. The CDR3 spells CSVRDRGLDQPQHF. Here the CDR3 DNA reads TGCAGCGTTCGGGACAGGGGGCTAGATCAGCCCCAGCATTTT.

The rearrangement joins TRBV12-3 or TRBV12-4 to TRBJ2-7; D is possibly TRBD2 (6 bases). The length of the CDR3 is 12 residues. The V and J ends lost 7 bases and 4 bases respectively, with 11 bases between them. This chain's CDR3 is CASTRLGYEQYF. CDR3 DNA sequence: TGTGCCAGCACCCGACTAGGGTACGAGCAGTACTTC.

This clonotype was recorded at least ten times. The chain has TRBV9 and TRBJ2-7; 7 nucleotides line up with TRBD2. The CDR3 totals 11 residues. Looked up from germline, CDR1 is SGDLS and CDR2 is YYNGEE. The junction had 4 bases not matched to a gene; V was cut back by 7 bases and J by 6 bases. The CDR3 protein is CASGRGGEQYF. As DNA, the CDR3 is TGTGCCAGCGGCCGCGGGGGCGAGCAGTACTTC.

V gene TRBV29-1 combines with J gene TRBJ2-3; 7 nucleotides align to TRBD2. The germline V gene encodes CDR1 SQVTM and CDR2 ANQGSEA. J gave up 4 bases and V 5 bases, and 6 bases lay outside the gene matches. This CDR3 contains 13 residues. This CDR3 reads CSVRGSFADTQYF. CDR3 in DNA: TGCAGCGTTCGCGGGAGCTTTGCAGATACGCAGTATTTT.

This clonotype was recorded at least ten times. The CDR3 reads CAISEQITDTQYF. In DNA, the CDR3 is TGTGCCATCAGTGAACAGATCACAGATACGCAGTATTTT. V usage is TRBV10-3 and J usage is TRBJ2-3; D is uncertain. The CDR3 is 13 residues long. The V end was cut by 3 bases, the J end by 2 bases, with 6 bases between. Germline-derived CDR1 and CDR2 are ENHRY and SYGVKD.

V is TRBV12-3 or TRBV12-4 and J is TRBJ2-1, with no clear D. With 5 bases removed from V and 4 bases from J, the gap between germline ends came to 6 bases. The CDR3 runs to 12 residues. The CDR3 loop reads CASSPRYNEQFF. CDR3 in DNA: TGTGCCAGCAGTCCCCGTTACAATGAGCAGTTCTTC.

In this sample, this clonotype turned up a few times. V usage is TRBV5-5 and J usage is TRBJ1-1; D gene ambiguous. The CDR3 consists of 17 residues. Trimming cost V 0 bases and J 1 base, with 16 bases left between them. In germline, CDR1 is SGHKS, CDR2 YYEKEE (reference sequence). CDR3 DNA: TGTGCCAGCAGCTTGGGCTACCAGTCTGGAGCGAACACTGAAGCTTTCTTT. Translated, it gives CASSLGYQSGANTEAFF.

In this sample, this clonotype turned up a few times. The genes are TRBV6-5 and TRBJ1-3; no clear D gene. Germline CDR1 MNHEY, CDR2 SVGAGI. The CDR3 contains 15 residues. Trimming took 2 bases from V and 0 from J, leaving 8 bases between them. In DNA form, the CDR3 reads TGTGCCAGCAGTTACGGACGAACCTCTGGAAACACCATATATTTT. Its translation is CASSYGRTSGNTIYF.

This chain joins TRBV12-3 or TRBV12-4 and TRBJ1-1, with 7 bases fitting TRBD1. V lost 6 bases to trimming and J lost 0 bases; unmatched junction nucleotides: 4. The CDR3 runs 14 residues. The CDR3 DNA sequence: TGTGCCAGCAGACCCACAGGGGTGAACACTGAAGCTTTCTTT. Translating it yields CASRPTGVNTEAFF.

V is TRBV6-6 and J is TRBJ2-7; 8 nucleotides line up with TRBD1. The germline V gene has CDR1 MNHNY and CDR2 SVGAGI (reference sequence). The ends lost 6 bases at V and 2 bases at J; junction bases unmatched: 12. The CDR3 is made up of 16 amino acids. The CDR3: CASRASPGQETYEQYF. For the CDR3, the DNA is TGTGCCAGCAGAGCCTCCCCGGGACAGGAGACCTACGAGCAGTACTTC.

This clonotype was observed many times. This sequence joins TRBV30 and TRBJ1-3; the match to TRBD1 covers 8 bases. The CDR3 is made up of 13 amino acids. Trimming at V came to 3 bases and at J to 6 bases, leaving 4 bases not matched to a gene. Looked up from germline, CDR1 is GTSNPN and CDR2 is SVGIG (reference sequence). The CDR3 coding sequence is TGTGCCTGGAGCCTGACAGGGGAAAACACCATATATTTT. It translates to CAWSLTGENTIYF.

This clonotype was observed a few times. A read error may produce the germline difference seen at one junction end. The gene calls are TRBV28 and TRBJ2-7; D remains ambiguous. This CDR3 is 12 amino acids long. Looked up from germline, CDR1 is MDHEN and CDR2 is SYDVKM. Written as DNA, the CDR3 is TGTGCCAGCAGTTTTCGTGCCCTAACCCCCGCCTTC. Protein product: CASSFRALTPAF.

This clonotype occurred a few times. The chain has TRBV7-9 and TRBJ2-3; tentatively, D is TRBD1 (6 bases). Trimming removed 4 bases from V and 10 bases from J, with 18 bases in between. Germline CDR1 and CDR2: SEHNR and FQNEAQ (reference sequence). The CDR3 totals 14 residues. CDR3 sequence reads: CASSSDTGRVAQYF. CDR3 nucleotide sequence: TGTGCCAGCAGCTCGGACACAGGGAGAGTAGCGCAGTATTTT.

This clonotype was counted between two and nine times. The chain recombines TRBV7-3 with TRBJ2-1; D remains ambiguous. The ends were cut back, 2 bases at V and 5 bases at J, with 16 bases in the middle. The CDR3 sequence is 16 residues long. The germline V gene encodes CDR1 SGHTA and CDR2 FQGTGA. DNA for the CDR3: TGTGCCAGCAGCTTACTGAATGGGCTCCCCAACAATGAGCAGTTCTTC. This translates into CASSLLNGLPNNEQFF.

In this sample, this clonotype turned up a few times. The chain uses TRBV12-5 and TRBJ1-6; possibly TRBD1 for D (6 bases). From germline, CDR1 is LGHNT and CDR2 FRNRAP. The CDR3 loop spans 16 amino acids. V was clipped by 4 bases and J by 7 bases, with 17 bases between them. The CDR3 DNA reads TGTGCTAGTGGTTGGGGGCAGGGGTATAGGAATTCACCCCTCCACTTT. Translating gives CASGWGQGYRNSPLHF. Supplemented by reference TRBV12-5 and TRBJ1-6, the full variable domain reads DARVTQTPRHKVTEMGQEVTMRCQPILGHNTVFWYRQTMMQGLELLAYFRNRAPLDDSGMPKDRFSAEMPDATLATLKIQPSEPRDSAVYFCASGWGQGYRNSPLHFGNGTRLTVT.

This clonotype has more than one count but fewer than ten. This chain connects TRBV6-5 to TRBJ2-7, with D unclear. CDR1 is MNHEY and CDR2 is SVGAGI in the germline V gene. There are 11 residues in the CDR3. V lost 0 bases and J lost 5, with 2 bases in between. The CDR3 region is CASSYSNEQYF. The CDR3 region has the DNA TGTGCCAGCAGTTACTCGAACGAGCAGTACTTC.